A single sample is the source of the 2 T cell receptor beta chains below, sequenced in a study of Ad26.COV2.S vaccination and SARS-CoV-2 variants. TCRdb's copy holds only in-frame clones and misses some; the assay was immunoSEQ multiplex PCR. Of about 350,000 clones listed, roughly 89% are singletons. Treatment defined: 19 received Ad26.COV2.S at low or high dose, single or two shots; 5 received placebo; per-sample allocation not given. The study sampled participants on day 63 after the first vaccine or placebo injection. Specimen: peripheral blood, collected in a trial of Ad26.COV2.S vaccine versus placebo. The receptors stem from a person aged 18-65 years who received the Ad26.COV2.S COVID-19 vaccine or a placebo.

V is TRBV20-1 and J is TRBJ2-3, with D maybe TRBD2 (5 bases). V was clipped by 1 base and J by 11 bases, with 10 bases between them. The CDR3 is made up of 11 amino acids. Per the germline V gene, CDR1 is DFQATT and CDR2 is SNEGSKA (reference sequence). The CDR3 reads CSARVAREQYF. The CDR3 coding sequence is TGCAGTGCTAGAGTTGCACGGGAGCAGTATTTT.

The V call is TRBV5-4, the J call TRBJ2-3; D remains unclear. The germline CDR1 and CDR2 sequences are SGHNT and YYREEE (reference sequence). CDR3 length equals 16 residues. Deletions cut 4 bases from V and 4 bases from J, with 19 bases between. The CDR3 DNA reads as TGTGCCAGCAGCGGCCCGGGCCTTAATTCCCCAGATACGCAGTATTTT. Its translation: CASSGPGLNSPDTQYF.